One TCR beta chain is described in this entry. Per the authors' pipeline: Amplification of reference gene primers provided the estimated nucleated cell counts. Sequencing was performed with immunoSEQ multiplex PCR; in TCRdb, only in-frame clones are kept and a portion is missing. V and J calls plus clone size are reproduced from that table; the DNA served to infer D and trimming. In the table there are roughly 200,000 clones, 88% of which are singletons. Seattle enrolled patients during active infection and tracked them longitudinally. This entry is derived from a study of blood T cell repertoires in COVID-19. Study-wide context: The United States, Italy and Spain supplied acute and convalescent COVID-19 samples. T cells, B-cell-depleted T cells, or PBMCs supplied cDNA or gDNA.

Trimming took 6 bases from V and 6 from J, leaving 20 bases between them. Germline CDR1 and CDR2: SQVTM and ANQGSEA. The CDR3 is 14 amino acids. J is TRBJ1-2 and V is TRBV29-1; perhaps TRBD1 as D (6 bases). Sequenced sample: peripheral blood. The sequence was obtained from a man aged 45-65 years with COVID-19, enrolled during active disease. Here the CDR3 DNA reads TGCAGCGTAGCGGGGGCCGGACGAGCCGATGGCTACACCTTC. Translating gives CSVAGAGRADGYTF.